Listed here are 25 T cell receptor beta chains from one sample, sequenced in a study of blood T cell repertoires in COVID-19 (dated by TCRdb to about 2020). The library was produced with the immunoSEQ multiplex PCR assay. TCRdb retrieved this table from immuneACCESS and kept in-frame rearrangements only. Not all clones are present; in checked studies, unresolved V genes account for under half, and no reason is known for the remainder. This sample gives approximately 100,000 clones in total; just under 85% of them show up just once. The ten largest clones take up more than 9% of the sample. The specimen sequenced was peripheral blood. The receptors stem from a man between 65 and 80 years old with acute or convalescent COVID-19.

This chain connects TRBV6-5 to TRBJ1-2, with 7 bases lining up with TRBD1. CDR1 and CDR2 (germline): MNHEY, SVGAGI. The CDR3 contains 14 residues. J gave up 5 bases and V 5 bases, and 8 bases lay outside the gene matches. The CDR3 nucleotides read TGTGCCAGCAGTCCTGACAGGGAGCTTTATGGCTACACCTTC. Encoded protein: CASSPDRELYGYTF.

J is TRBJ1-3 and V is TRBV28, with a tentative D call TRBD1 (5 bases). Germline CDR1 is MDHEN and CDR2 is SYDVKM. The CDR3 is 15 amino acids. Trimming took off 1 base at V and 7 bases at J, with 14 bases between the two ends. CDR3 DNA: TGTGCCAGCAGTTTATCAGGGTCCATGCGGAACACCATATATTTT. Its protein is CASSLSGSMRNTIYF.

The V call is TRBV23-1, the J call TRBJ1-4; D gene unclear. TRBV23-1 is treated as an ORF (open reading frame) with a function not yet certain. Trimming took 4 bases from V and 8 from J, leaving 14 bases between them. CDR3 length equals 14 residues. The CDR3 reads CASSLGRECEKLFF. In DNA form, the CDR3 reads TGCGCCAGCAGTCTAGGGAGGGAGTGCGAAAAACTGTTTTTT.

The CDR3 sequence: CSVQDYEQYF. The CDR3 nucleotides are TGCAGCGTGCAGGACTACGAGCAGTACTTC. The rearrangement joins TRBV29-1 to TRBJ2-7, with D uncertain. This CDR3 is built from 10 residues. With 6 bases removed from V and 3 bases from J, the gap between germline ends came to 6 bases. The germline gives CDR1 SQVTM, CDR2 ANQGSEA.

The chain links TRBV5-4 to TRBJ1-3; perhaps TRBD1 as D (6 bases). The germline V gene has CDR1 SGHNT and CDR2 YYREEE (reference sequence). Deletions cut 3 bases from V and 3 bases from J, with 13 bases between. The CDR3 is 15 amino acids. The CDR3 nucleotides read TGTGCCAGCAGCTCGAAGGACAGAGGTGGAAACACCATATATTTT. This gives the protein CASSSKDRGGNTIYF.

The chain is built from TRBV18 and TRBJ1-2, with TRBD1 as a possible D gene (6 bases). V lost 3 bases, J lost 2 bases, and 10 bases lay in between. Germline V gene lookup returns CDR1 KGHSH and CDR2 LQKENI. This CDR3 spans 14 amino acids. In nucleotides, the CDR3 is TGTGCCAGCTCACCTGGGGGCGGAAACTATGGCTACACCTTC. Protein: CASSPGGGNYGYTF.

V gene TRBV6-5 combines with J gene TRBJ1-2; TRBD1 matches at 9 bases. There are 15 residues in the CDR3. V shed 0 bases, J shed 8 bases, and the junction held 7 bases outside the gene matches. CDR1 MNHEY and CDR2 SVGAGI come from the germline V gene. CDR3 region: CASSYSNRGLWGYTF. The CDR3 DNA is TGTGCCAGCAGTTACTCTAACAGGGGGCTGTGGGGCTACACCTTC.

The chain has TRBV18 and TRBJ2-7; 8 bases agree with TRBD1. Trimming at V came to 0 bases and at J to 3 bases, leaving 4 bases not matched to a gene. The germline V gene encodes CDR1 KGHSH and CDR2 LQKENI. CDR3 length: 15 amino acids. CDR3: CASSPPWDRSYEQYF. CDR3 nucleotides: TGTGCCAGCTCACCACCGTGGGACAGGAGCTACGAGCAGTACTTC.

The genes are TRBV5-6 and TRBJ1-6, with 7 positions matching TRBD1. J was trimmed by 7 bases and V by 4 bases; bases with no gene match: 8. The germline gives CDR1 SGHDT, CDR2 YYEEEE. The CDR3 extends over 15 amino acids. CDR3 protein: CASSLSGQNNSPLHF. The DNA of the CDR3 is TGTGCCAGCAGCCTTTCGGGACAGAACAATTCACCCCTCCACTTT. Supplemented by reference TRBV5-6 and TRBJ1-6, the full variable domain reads DAGVTQSPTHLIKTRGQQVTLRCSPKSGHDTVSWYQQALGQGPQFIFQYYEEEERQRGNFPDRFSGHQFPNYSSELNVNALLLGDSALYLCASSLSGQNNSPLHFGNGTRLTVT.

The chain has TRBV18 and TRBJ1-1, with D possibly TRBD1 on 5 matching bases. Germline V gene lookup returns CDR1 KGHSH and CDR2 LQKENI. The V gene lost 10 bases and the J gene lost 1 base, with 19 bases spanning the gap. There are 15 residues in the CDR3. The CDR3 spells CATTALGAKNTEAFF. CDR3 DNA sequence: TGTGCCACCACAGCTCTAGGGGCGAAGAACACTGAAGCTTTCTTT.

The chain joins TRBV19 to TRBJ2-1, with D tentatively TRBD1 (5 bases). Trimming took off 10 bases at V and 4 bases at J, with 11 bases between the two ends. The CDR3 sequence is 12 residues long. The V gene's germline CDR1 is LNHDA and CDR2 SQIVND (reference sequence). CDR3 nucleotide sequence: TGTGCCACCGAAGACAGATACAATGAGCAGTTCTTC. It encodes CATEDRYNEQFF.

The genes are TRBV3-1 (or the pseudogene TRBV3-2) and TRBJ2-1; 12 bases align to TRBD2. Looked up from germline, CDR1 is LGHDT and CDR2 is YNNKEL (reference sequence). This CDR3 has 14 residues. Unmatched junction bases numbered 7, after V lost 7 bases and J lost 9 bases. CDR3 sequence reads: CASTRLAGDREQFF. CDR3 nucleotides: TGTGCCAGCACCCGACTAGCGGGAGATCGTGAGCAGTTCTTC.

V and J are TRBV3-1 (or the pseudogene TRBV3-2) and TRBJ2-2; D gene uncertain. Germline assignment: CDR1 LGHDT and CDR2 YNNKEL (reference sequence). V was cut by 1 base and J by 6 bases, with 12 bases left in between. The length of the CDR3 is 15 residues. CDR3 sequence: CASSQGLVGAGELFF. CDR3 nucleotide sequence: TGTGCCAGCAGCCAAGGGCTAGTCGGTGCCGGGGAGCTGTTTTTT.

CDR3 region: CASSEFGRATGELFF. CDR3 DNA: TGCGCCAGCAGTGAGTTCGGGAGGGCCACCGGGGAGCTGTTTTTT. The chain links TRBV10-2 to TRBJ2-2; 8 bases align to TRBD2. CDR3 length: 15 residues. The germline gives CDR1 WSHSY, CDR2 SAAADI. The V gene end was trimmed by 1 base and the J gene end by 4 bases; junction bases not matched to a gene: 2.

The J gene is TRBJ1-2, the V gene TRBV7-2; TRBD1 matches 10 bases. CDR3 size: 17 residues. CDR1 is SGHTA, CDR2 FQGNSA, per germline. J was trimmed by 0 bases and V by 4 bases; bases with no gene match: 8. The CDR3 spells CASSSRSGQGTNYGYTF. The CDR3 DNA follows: TGTGCCAGCAGCTCAAGGTCGGGACAGGGGACTAACTATGGCTACACCTTC.

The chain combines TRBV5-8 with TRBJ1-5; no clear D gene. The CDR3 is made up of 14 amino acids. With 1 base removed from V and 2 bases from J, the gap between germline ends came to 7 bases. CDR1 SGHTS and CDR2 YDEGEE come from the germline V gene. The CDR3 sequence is CASSLMPGNQPQHF. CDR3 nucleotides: TGTGCCAGCAGCTTGATGCCGGGCAATCAGCCCCAGCATTTT.

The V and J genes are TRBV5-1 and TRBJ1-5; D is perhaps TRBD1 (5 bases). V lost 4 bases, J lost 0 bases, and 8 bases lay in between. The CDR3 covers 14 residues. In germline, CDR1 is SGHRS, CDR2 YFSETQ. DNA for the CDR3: TGCGCCAGCAGCCGGGGGGATAGCAATCAGCCCCAGCATTTT. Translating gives CASSRGDSNQPQHF.

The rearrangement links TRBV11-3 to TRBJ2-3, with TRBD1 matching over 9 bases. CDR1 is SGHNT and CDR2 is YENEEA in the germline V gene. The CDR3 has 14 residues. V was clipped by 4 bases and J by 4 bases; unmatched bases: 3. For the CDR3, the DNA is TGTGCCAGCAGCTCGGGACAGGGATCAGATACGCAGTATTTT. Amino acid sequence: CASSSGQGSDTQYF.

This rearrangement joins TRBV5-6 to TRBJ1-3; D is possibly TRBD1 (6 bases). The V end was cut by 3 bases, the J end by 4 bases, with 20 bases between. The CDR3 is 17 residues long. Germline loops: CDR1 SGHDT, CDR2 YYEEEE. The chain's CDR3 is CASSSGGPRQGGNTIYF. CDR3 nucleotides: TGTGCCAGCAGCTCCGGGGGGCCCCGGCAGGGAGGAAACACCATATATTTT.

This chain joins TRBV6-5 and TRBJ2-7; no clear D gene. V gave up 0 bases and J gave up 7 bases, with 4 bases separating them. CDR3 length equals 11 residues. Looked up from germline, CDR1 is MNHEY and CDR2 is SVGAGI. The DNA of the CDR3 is TGTGCCAGCAGTTACTCGAGGGAGCAGTACTTC. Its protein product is CASSYSREQYF.

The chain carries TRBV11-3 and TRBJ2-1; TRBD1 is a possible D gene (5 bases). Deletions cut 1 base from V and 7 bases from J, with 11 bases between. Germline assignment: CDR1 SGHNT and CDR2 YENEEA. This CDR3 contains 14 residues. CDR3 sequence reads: CASSLGGSGNEQFF. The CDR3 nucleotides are TGTGCCAGCAGCTTAGGGGGCTCAGGGAATGAGCAGTTCTTC. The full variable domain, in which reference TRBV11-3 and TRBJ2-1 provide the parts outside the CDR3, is EAGVVQSPRYKIIEKKQPVAFWCNPISGHNTLYWYLQNLGQGPELLIRYENEEAVDDSQLPKDRFSAERLKGVDSTLKIQPAELGDSAVYLCASSLGGSGNEQFFGPGTRLTVL.

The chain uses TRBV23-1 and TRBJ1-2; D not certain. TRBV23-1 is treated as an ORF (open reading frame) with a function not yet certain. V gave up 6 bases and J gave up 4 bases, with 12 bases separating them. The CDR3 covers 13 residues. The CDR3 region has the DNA TGCGCCAGCAGCCACACAACACCCTATGGCTACACCTTC. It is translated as CASSHTTPYGYTF.

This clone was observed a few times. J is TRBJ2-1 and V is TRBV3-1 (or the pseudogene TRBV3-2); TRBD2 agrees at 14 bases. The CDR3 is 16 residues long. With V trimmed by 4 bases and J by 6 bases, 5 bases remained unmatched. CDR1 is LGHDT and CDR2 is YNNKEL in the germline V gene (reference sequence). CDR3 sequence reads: CASSLPTSGGANEQFF. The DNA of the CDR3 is TGTGCCAGCAGCCTACCGACTAGCGGGGGGGCCAATGAGCAGTTCTTC.

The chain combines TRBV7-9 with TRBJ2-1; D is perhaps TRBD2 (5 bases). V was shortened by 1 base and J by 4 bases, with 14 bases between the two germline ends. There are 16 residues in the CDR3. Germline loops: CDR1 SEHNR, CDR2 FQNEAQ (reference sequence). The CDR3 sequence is CASSLGNSVPYNEQFF. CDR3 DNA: TGTGCCAGCAGCTTAGGAAATAGCGTCCCTTACAATGAGCAGTTCTTC.

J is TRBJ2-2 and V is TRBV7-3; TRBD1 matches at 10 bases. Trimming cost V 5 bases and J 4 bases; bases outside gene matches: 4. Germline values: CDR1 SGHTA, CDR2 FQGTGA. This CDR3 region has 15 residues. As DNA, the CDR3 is TGTGCCAGCAGCCCCCGGACAGGGGGCACCGGGGAGCTGTTTTTT. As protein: CASSPRTGGTGELFF. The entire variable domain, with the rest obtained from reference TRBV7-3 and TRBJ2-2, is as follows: GAGVSQTPSNKVTEKGKYVELRCDPISGHTALYWYRQSLGQGPEFLIYFQGTGAADDSGLPNDRFFAVRPEGSVSTLKIQRTERGDSAVYLCASSPRTGGTGELFFGEGSRLTVL.